One and the same sample provided the 5 T cell receptor beta chains below, sequenced in a study of blood T cell repertoires in COVID-19. Sequencing was performed with immunoSEQ multiplex PCR; in TCRdb, only in-frame clones are kept and a portion is missing. The table lists about 320,000 clones, 65% to 90% of them singletons, with approximately 7.6% in the top ten. The specimen sequenced was peripheral blood. These receptors were collected from a human donor in a cohort sampled during active COVID-19.

In its sample, this clone was seen once. The chain combines TRBV6-5 with TRBJ1-1, with TRBD1 identical over 7 bases. J lost 1 base, V lost 6 bases, and 8 bases had no gene match. CDR1 MNHEY and CDR2 SVGAGI come from the germline V gene. The CDR3 spans 15 residues. CDR3 coding DNA: TGTGCCAGCAGGCTCAGGGGGTGGACGAACACTGAAGCTTTCTTT. It codes for CASRLRGWTNTEAFF.

The V and J genes are TRBV11-3 and TRBJ1-6; possible D gene TRBD1, 6 bases. Trimming left V 4 bases short and J 8 bases short, with 15 bases between. From germline, CDR1 is SGHNT and CDR2 YENEEA. The CDR3 runs to 15 residues. The CDR3, as DNA: TGTGCCAGCAGCTCAGGGGTCAGTGTTGATTCACCCCTCCACTTT. Translating it yields CASSSGVSVDSPLHF.

This chain joins TRBV5-1 and TRBJ2-5; D perhaps matches TRBD2 (6 bases). The germline gives CDR1 SGHRS, CDR2 YFSETQ. V was shortened by 4 bases and J by 4 bases, with 17 bases between the two germline ends. This CDR3 is 15 amino acids long. The CDR3 DNA reads as TGCGCCAGCAGCCGGGATGGAGGGTGGGGAGAGACCCAGTACTTC. This encodes CASSRDGGWGETQYF.

This clone was seen once. The chain uses TRBV19 and TRBJ1-1; possibly TRBD1 for D (6 bases). Trimming stripped 5 bases from V and 3 bases from J, with 10 bases between. The CDR3 loop spans 13 amino acids. Germline V gives CDR1 LNHDA, CDR2 SQIVND (reference sequence). This CDR3 reads CASSENRDTEAFF. The CDR3, as DNA: TGTGCCAGTAGTGAGAACAGGGACACTGAAGCTTTCTTT.

The sample holds a few counts of this clone. V gene TRBV10-2 combines with J gene TRBJ1-2, with D tentatively TRBD1 (6 bases). CDR3 length equals 14 residues. The germline V gene has CDR1 WSHSY and CDR2 SAAADI. The V end was cut by 8 bases, the J end by 4 bases, with 17 bases between. The CDR3 sequence is CASGSQGPTYGYTF. The CDR3 DNA follows: TGCGCCAGCGGTAGTCAGGGGCCAACCTATGGCTACACCTTC.